What follows are 22 T cell receptor beta chains derived from one specimen sequenced in a study of radiation and T cells in renal cell carcinoma. Clones were read by immunoSEQ multiplex PCR, and TCRdb kept only the in-frame ones, dropping some. The table records just under 80,000 clones, around 85% of them present only once. The sample's time point: blood 2 weeks post-SBRT. Treatment denoted: 15 Gy SBRT to primary tumor, nephrectomy 4 weeks later. The source was blood, collected from a patient whose treatment included radiotherapy and nephrectomy. Receptors originate from a woman in her forties or fifties with renal cell carcinoma.

This clone was recorded once. The chain recombines TRBV6-5 with TRBJ2-7; D possibly corresponds to TRBD1 (6 bases). Trimming removed 8 bases at V and 6 bases at J, with 17 bases between. This CDR3 is 13 amino acids long. The germline V gene has CDR1 MNHEY and CDR2 SVGAGI. The CDR3 protein is CASAGQLDAEQYF. The DNA of the CDR3 is TGTGCCAGCGCAGGACAGTTAGATGCCGAGCAGTACTTC.

The chain has TRBV6-6 and TRBJ1-1; 8 bases are a match to TRBD1. The CDR3 is 16 amino acids. The germline CDR1 and CDR2 sequences are MNHNY and SVGAGI (reference sequence). J gave up 6 bases and V 7 bases, and 16 bases lay outside the gene matches. The CDR3 DNA is TGTGCCAGCAATGCCGGGGGGGTACAGGGGGTCCCTGAAGCTTTCTTT. Translation: CASNAGGVQGVPEAFF.

In its sample, this clone was seen a few times. The V and J genes are TRBV30 and TRBJ1-2, with TRBD1 matching 11 bases. Germline CDR1 and CDR2: GTSNPN and SVGIG (reference sequence). With V trimmed by 1 base and J by 6 bases, 1 base remained unmatched. This CDR3 is built from 13 residues. CDR3: CAWSGTGGNGYTF. CDR3 bases: TGTGCCTGGAGTGGGACAGGGGGCAATGGCTACACCTTC.

The chain combines TRBV5-1 with TRBJ1-5; no definite D call. The V gene lost 1 base and the J gene lost 9 bases, with 11 bases spanning the gap. The CDR3 contains 13 residues. Germline V gene sequence: CDR1 SGHRS, CDR2 YFSETQ. CDR3 protein: CASSLSPGRPQHF. The CDR3 nucleotides are TGCGCCAGCAGCTTGAGTCCTGGACGGCCCCAGCATTTT.

J is TRBJ2-7 and V is TRBV10-3; D ambiguous. The germline V gene has CDR1 ENHRY and CDR2 SYGVKD. Trimming took off 6 bases at V and 3 bases at J, with 6 bases between the two ends. The CDR3 covers 11 residues. Written as DNA, the CDR3 is TGTGCCATCAGCGATCTCTACGAGCAGTACTTC. Its protein product is CAISDLYEQYF.

The J gene is TRBJ2-3, the V gene TRBV7-6; 11 bases agree with TRBD2. V lost 2 bases to trimming and J lost 5 bases; unmatched junction nucleotides: 9. CDR1 is SGHVS and CDR2 is FNYEAQ in the germline V gene. The CDR3 length is 17 residues. DNA for the CDR3: TGTGCCAGCAGCTTATTCATAGCGGGGGGGGCCTTAGATACGCAGTATTTT. Translating gives CASSLFIAGGALDTQYF. The whole variable domain, filled in from reference TRBV7-6 and TRBJ2-3, reads GAGVSQSPRYKVTKRGQDVALRCDPISGHVSLYWYRQALGQGPEFLTYFNYEAQQDKSGLPNDRFSAERPEGSISTLTIQRTEQRDSAMYRCASSLFIAGGALDTQYFGPGTRLTVL.

The V and J genes are TRBV11-1 and TRBJ2-1; 9 bases are shared with TRBD1. Germline loops: CDR1 SGHAT, CDR2 FQDESV (reference sequence). Trimming cost V 6 bases and J 15 bases; bases outside gene matches: 6. This CDR3 spans 11 amino acids. CDR3 DNA sequence: TGTGCCAGCAGGCGGACAGGGGACCTGTTCTTC. Translating it yields CASRRTGDLFF.

The rearrangement joins TRBV18 to TRBJ2-7; D call uncertain. The germline V and J ends were trimmed by 0 bases and 2 bases, with 8 bases remaining between them. Germline lookup yields CDR1 KGHSH and CDR2 LQKENI. This CDR3 spans 14 amino acids. CDR3 residues: CASSPPLVPYEQYF. CDR3 DNA: TGTGCCAGCTCACCACCGTTAGTCCCCTACGAGCAGTACTTC.

In this sample, this clone turned up a few times. V usage is TRBV11-2 and J usage is TRBJ2-4; D might be TRBD1 (6 bases). Trimming pared 6 bases from V and 5 bases from J, leaving 20 bases between. This CDR3 has 16 amino acids. CDR1 is SGHAT and CDR2 is FQNNGV in the germline V gene. This CDR3 reads CASRKGFGGRENIQYF. Here the CDR3 DNA reads TGTGCCAGCAGGAAGGGCTTTGGGGGCAGGGAAAACATTCAGTACTTC.

This chain uses TRBV7-9 with TRBJ1-1; D is undetermined. The germline V gene encodes CDR1 SEHNR and CDR2 FQNEAQ (reference sequence). The CDR3 has 13 residues. The V end was cut by 2 bases, the J end by 10 bases, with 14 bases between. As DNA, the CDR3 is TGTGCCAGCAGCTTACGGGCGGACCTTTCAGCTTTCTTT. This gives the protein CASSLRADLSAFF. The full variable domain, its missing parts supplied by reference TRBV7-9 and TRBJ1-1, is DTGVSQNPRHKITKRGQNVTFRCDPISEHNRLYWYRQTLGQGPEFLTYFQNEAQLEKSRLLSDRFSAERPKGSFSTLEIQRTEQGDSAMYLCASSLRADLSAFFGQGTRLTVV.

The V call is TRBV20-1, the J call TRBJ2-7; 7 bases align to TRBD2. The CDR3 covers 11 residues. V lost 2 bases and J lost 7; bases outside the gene matches: 2. Germline lookup yields CDR1 DFQATT and CDR2 SNEGSKA (reference sequence). DNA of the CDR3: TGCAGTGCTAGAAAAGCGGGGGAGCAGTACTTC. The encoded protein is CSARKAGEQYF.

The chain carries TRBV25-1 and TRBJ2-2, with TRBD2 as a possible D gene (5 bases). Trimming pared 5 bases from V and 5 bases from J, leaving 15 bases between. Germline V lookup: CDR1 MGHDK, CDR2 SYGVNS. The CDR3 has 15 residues. Here the CDR3 reads CASSTLEGRTGELFF. The CDR3 DNA reads as TGTGCCAGCAGTACCTTAGAGGGTAGGACCGGGGAGCTGTTTTTT.

This clone was detected a few times. The rearrangement uses TRBV30 and TRBJ1-4; no definite D call. The germline CDR1 and CDR2 sequences are GTSNPN and SVGIG (reference sequence). Trimming cost V 0 bases and J 5 bases, with 4 bases left between them. The CDR3 is 12 amino acids. CDR3 nucleotides: TGTGCCTGGAGTGTAGGAAATGAAAAACTGTTTTTT. Translated, it gives CAWSVGNEKLFF.

This chain joins TRBV5-1 and TRBJ1-5, with no clear D. Germline CDR1 reads SGHRS; CDR2 reads YFSETQ. The V gene lost 5 bases and the J gene lost 1 base, with 7 bases spanning the gap. The CDR3 covers 13 residues. The chain's CDR3 is CASRVGSNQPQHF. CDR3 in DNA: TGCGCCAGCAGGGTAGGGAGCAATCAGCCCCAGCATTTT.

This clone appeared a single time. This sequence joins TRBV6-5 and TRBJ1-3; D is unresolved. The CDR3 contains 14 residues. V dropped 10 bases and J dropped 3 bases, with 16 bases sitting between them. Germline V gene sequence: CDR1 MNHEY, CDR2 SVGAGI. The DNA for the CDR3 is TGTGCCATCGCGATGGCCGCTTTTGGAAACACCATATATTTT. Its protein product is CAIAMAAFGNTIYF.

The chain has TRBV15 and TRBJ1-4, with D uncertain. V was cut by 1 base and J by 5 bases, with 8 bases left in between. This CDR3 is built from 14 residues. CDR1 and CDR2 from the germline V gene are LNHNV and YYDKDF (reference sequence). The CDR3, as DNA: TGTGCCACCAGCAGAGTCCAACAGAATGAAAAACTGTTTTTT. It translates to CATSRVQQNEKLFF.

The chain links TRBV4-1 to TRBJ2-2; perhaps TRBD2 as D (6 bases). CDR3 size: 16 residues. Trimming removed 0 bases from V and 7 bases from J, with 15 bases in between. CDR1 and CDR2 from the germline V gene are MGHRA and YSYEKL. The chain's CDR3 is CASSQEAEGQGGELFF. The CDR3 DNA follows: TGCGCCAGCAGCCAAGAAGCGGAGGGGCAGGGCGGGGAGCTGTTTTTT.

The rearrangement uses TRBV27 and TRBJ2-7, with D unclear. CDR3 size: 13 residues. V shed 5 bases and J shed 0 bases, with 8 bases lying between them. Germline V lookup: CDR1 MNHEY, CDR2 SMNVEV (reference sequence). This CDR3 is CASSDWSSYEQYF. For the CDR3, the DNA is TGTGCCAGCAGTGACTGGAGCTCCTACGAGCAGTACTTC.

The chain employs TRBV11-3 and TRBJ1-6; D gene ambiguous. The CDR3 has 15 residues. V lost 4 bases and J lost 7, with 14 bases in between. Germline V lookup: CDR1 SGHNT, CDR2 YENEEA. This CDR3 reads CASSYSGLTNSPLHF. In DNA, the CDR3 is TGTGCCAGCAGCTACTCTGGACTGACGAATTCACCCCTCCACTTT.

The chain is built from TRBV28 and TRBJ2-6; TRBD1 is a possible D gene (7 bases). The CDR3 is 14 residues long. Trimming removed 7 bases at V and 6 bases at J, with 13 bases between. Germline loops: CDR1 MDHEN, CDR2 SYDVKM. The DNA for the CDR3 is TGTGCCAGCACCGCGGGACAGTTGGCCAACGTCCTGACTTTC. This codes for CASTAGQLANVLTF.

The rearrangement uses TRBV10-1 and TRBJ2-1; perhaps TRBD1 as D (6 bases). V lost 4 bases and J lost 6, with 7 bases in between. The CDR3 consists of 12 residues. The germline V gene has CDR1 WNHNN and CDR2 SYGVQD (reference sequence). CDR3 nucleotide sequence: TGCGCCAGCAGTGGACAGGCCAATGAGCAGTTCTTC. Protein: CASSGQANEQFF.

The chain uses TRBV19 and TRBJ1-2; D not resolved. Trimming removed 8 bases from V and 1 base from J, with 14 bases in between. The CDR3 runs 14 residues. From germline, CDR1 is LNHDA and CDR2 SQIVND (reference sequence). The CDR3 DNA follows: TGTGCCAGTTATACGCAGGAAAGTAACTATGGCTACACCTTC. Translating it yields CASYTQESNYGYTF.